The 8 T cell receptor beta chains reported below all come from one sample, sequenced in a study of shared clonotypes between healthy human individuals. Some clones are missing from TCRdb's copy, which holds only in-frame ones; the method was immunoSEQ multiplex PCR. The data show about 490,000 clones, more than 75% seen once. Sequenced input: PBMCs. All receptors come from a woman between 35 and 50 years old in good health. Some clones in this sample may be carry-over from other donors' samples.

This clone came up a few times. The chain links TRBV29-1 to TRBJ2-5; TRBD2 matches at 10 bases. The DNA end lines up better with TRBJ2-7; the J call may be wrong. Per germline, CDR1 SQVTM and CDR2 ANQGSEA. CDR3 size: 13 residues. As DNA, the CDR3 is TGCAGCGTAATAGCGGGAGGTTTGGGCGAGCAGTACTTC. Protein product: CSVIAGGLGEQYF.

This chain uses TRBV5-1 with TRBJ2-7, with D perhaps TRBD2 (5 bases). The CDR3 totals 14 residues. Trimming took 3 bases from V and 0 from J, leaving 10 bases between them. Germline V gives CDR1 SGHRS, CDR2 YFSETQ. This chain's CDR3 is CASSSNGDSYEQYF. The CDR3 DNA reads TGCGCCAGCAGCTCAAACGGGGACTCCTACGAGCAGTACTTC.

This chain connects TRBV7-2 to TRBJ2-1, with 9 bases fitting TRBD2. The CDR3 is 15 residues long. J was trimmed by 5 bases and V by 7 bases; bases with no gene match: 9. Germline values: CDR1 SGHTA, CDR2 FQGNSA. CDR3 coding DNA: TGTGCCAGCACCCCAGCGGGAGGTACCCACAATGAGCAGTTCTTC. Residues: CASTPAGGTHNEQFF.

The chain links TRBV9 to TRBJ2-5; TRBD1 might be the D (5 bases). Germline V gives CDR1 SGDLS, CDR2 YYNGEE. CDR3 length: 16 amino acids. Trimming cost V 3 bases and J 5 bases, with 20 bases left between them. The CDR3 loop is CASSALGAPSMETQYF. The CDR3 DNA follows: TGTGCCAGCAGCGCCCTAGGGGCCCCAAGCATGGAGACCCAGTACTTC.

The CDR3 bases are TGTGCCAGCTCACCCGGGGGGATGGATCAGCCCCAGCATTTT. Protein: CASSPGGMDQPQHF. The genes are TRBV18 and TRBJ1-5, with TRBD1 as a possible D gene (5 bases). Germline lookup yields CDR1 KGHSH and CDR2 LQKENI. The CDR3 runs to 14 residues. The V and J ends lost 3 bases and 5 bases respectively, with 11 bases between them.

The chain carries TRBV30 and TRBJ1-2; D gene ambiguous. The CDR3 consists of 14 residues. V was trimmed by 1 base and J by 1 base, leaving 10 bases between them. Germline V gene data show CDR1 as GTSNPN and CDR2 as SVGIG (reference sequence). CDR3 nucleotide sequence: TGTGCCTGGAGTGGATGGTCCTTTAACTATGGCTACACCTTC. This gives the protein CAWSGWSFNYGYTF.

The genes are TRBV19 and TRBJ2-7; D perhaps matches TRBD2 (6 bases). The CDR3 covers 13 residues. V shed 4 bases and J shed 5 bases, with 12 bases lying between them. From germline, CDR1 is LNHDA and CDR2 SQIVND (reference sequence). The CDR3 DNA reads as TGTGCCAGTAGTACCGGGAGTAGGAACGAGCAGTACTTC. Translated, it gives CASSTGSRNEQYF.

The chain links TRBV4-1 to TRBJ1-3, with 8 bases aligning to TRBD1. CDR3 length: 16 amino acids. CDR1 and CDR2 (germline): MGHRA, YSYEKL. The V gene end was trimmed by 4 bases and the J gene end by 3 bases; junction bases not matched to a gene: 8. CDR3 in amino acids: CASSPRQGLGGNTIYF. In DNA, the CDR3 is TGCGCCAGCAGCCCCCGACAGGGGTTGGGTGGAAACACCATATATTTT.